The rows below give T cell receptor beta chains drawn from one sample of a study of CD8 T cells in Susac syndrome. TCRdb reprocessed the immunoSEQ multiplex PCR reads with MiXCR, giving one entry per CDR3 protein. The table has 92,000 or so distinct CDR3 sequences, around 96% seen once. The source material was CD8+ T cells from PBMCs. Receptors were obtained from a human donor with Susac syndrome. Each CDR3 is given without its conserved first and last residue.

V,J,CDR3
TRBV4-3,TRBJ1-6,ASSQDVSGQGNNSPLH
TRBV20-1,TRBJ1-5,SARDELGMGPQH
TRBV6-2/TRBV6-3,TRBJ2-7,ASSGPRQGGISYEQY
TRBV6-1,TRBJ1-2,ASSEFQVNYGYT
TRBV30,TRBJ2-2,AGQWVTGELF
TRBV30,TRBJ1-2,AWTTGGQGYT
TRBV20-1,TRBJ2-3,SASRLAPFSDTQY
TRBV14,TRBJ2-7,ASSQGSLSSHEQY
TRBV5-4,TRBJ2-7,ASSLRTLGGQY
TRBV16,TRBJ1-6,ASSQSEKGGRDSPLH
TRBV9,TRBJ2-6,ASSVFGITISGANVLT
TRBV3-1,TRBJ2-5,ASSPHEETQY
TRBV30,TRBJ1-2,AWSPGSRYGYT
TRBV6-5,TRBJ1-1,ASSRPGQANTEAF
TRBV6-2/TRBV6-3,TRBJ2-7,ASSYTDSYEQY
TRBV5-1,TRBJ2-5,ASSLRWQETQY
TRBV7-2,TRBJ1-2,ASTPVQTNYGYT
TRBV11-2,TRBJ2-7,ASSQQVVAYEQY